The clone carrying this T cell receptor (beta chain) appeared once. The sample originates from a study of blood T cell repertoires in COVID-19. In germline, CDR1 is SGDLS, CDR2 YYNGEE. The CDR3 consists of 14 residues. Trimming took 0 bases from V and 1 from J; bases not matched to a gene: 0. Authors' methods: The assay estimated nucleated cells by amplifying reference gene primers. The table came from immunoSEQ multiplex PCR; TCRdb's copy has only in-frame clones and leaves some out. The V and J calls and the clone size are those of that table, but D and trimming were determined from the DNA. The table includes around 27,000 clones, around 87% detected once.

V usage is TRBV9 and J usage is TRBJ1-1; 7 bases line up with TRBD1. The specimen was peripheral blood. The receptor was isolated from a man aged 55 to 70 with acute or convalescent COVID-19. The CDR3 nucleotides are TGTGCCAGCAGCGTAGGGGACAGGAACACTGAAGCTTTCTTT. It encodes CASSVGDRNTEAFF.